Sequencing of this T cell receptor beta chain was carried out in a study of blood T cell repertoires in COVID-19. Method: immunoSEQ multiplex PCR; TCRdb's copy keeps in-frame clones and lacks some. The data show about 220,000 clones, 85% seen once. This CDR3 region has 13 residues. With 11 bases removed from V and 3 bases from J, the gap between germline ends came to 16 bases. Per germline, CDR1 MNHEY and CDR2 SVGAGI. This TCR was sampled from a woman in her seventies with COVID-19, enrolled during active disease. The sequenced material came from peripheral blood. The chain employs TRBV6-5 and TRBJ1-1, with D perhaps matching TRBD1 (6 bases). The CDR3 sequence: CAATRTEDTEAFF. The CDR3, as DNA: TGTGCCGCCACTAGGACAGAGGACACTGAAGCTTTCTTT.